Here is one T cell receptor (beta chain) with its context. Stated time point: newly diagnosed GD, antithyroid drugs for less than 3 months. The TCR library used RNA extracted from PBMCs. Patients with Graves' disease were diagnosed by American Thyroid Association guidelines. These data belong to a study of regulatory T cells in long-lasting Graves disease. Arm-PCR with iRepertoire HTBI primers amplified the CDR3 regions for these TCR beta libraries. Via MiXCR, TCRdb re-called the multiplex PCR reads, giving one row per CDR3 protein. Of roughly 500,000 distinct CDR3 sequences listed, 12% to 15% were seen once; the top ten hold under 20%. The germline V gene has CDR1 DFQATT and CDR2 SNEGSKA (reference sequence). The CDR3 has 19 residues. Trimming removed 0 bases from V and 4 bases from J; junction bases left unmatched: 16. The sample was also linked to a second study, of T cells in Graves' hyperthyroidism and ophthalmopathy. That source notes: Initially, a first-round RT-PCR of the TCR CDR3 employed the HTBI primer set.

The specimen was peripheral blood mononuclear cells (PBMCs), collected at new diagnosis, from a patient treated with antithyroid drugs. This sequence originates from a woman between 50 and 59 years old with Graves disease. The chain recombines TRBV20-1 with TRBJ1-3; TRBD1 matches at 9 bases. The CDR3 DNA reads as TGCAGTGCTAGAGATTCTCTTTCGGGACAGGGCATTGGAGGAAACACCATATATTTT. Protein product: CSARDSLSGQGIGGNTIYF.